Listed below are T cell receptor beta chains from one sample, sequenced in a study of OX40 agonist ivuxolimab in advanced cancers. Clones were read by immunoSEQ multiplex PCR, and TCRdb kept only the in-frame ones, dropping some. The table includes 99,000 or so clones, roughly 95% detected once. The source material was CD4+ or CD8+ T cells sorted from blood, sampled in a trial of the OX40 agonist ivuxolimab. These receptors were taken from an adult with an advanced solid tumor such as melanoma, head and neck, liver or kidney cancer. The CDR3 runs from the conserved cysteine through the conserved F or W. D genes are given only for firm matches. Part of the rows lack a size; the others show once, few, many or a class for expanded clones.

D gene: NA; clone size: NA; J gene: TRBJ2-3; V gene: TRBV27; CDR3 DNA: TGTGCCAGCAGTTTACTGGGCACAGATACGCAGTATTTT; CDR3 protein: CASSLLGTDTQYF
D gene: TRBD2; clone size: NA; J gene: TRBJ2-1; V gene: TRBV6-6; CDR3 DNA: TGTGCCAGCAGTGGGGGACTAGCGGGAGCCGGTGAGCAGTTCTTC; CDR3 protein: CASSGGLAGAGEQFF
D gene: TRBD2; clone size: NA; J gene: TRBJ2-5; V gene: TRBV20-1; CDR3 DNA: TGCAAGGGCGGGAGGGTGGAGACCCAGTACTTC; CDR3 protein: CKGGRVETQYF
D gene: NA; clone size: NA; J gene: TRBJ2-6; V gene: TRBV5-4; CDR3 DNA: TGTGCCAGCACCACGGACAGTCTCTCTGGGGCCAACGTCCTGACTTTC; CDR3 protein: CASTTDSLSGANVLTF
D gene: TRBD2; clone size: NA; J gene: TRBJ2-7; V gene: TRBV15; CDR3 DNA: TGTGCCACCAGCAGAGATCCGGCCGTCACTAGCGGCATAGCCTACGAGCAGTACTTC; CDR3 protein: CATSRDPAVTSGIAYEQYF
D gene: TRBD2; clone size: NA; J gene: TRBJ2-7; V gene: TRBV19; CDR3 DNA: TGTGCCAGTAGTACATCGGGACTAGCGGACTACGAGCAGTACTTC; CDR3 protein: CASSTSGLADYEQYF
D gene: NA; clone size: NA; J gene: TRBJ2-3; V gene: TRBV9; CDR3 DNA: TGTGCCAGTGCCGATTCGCTAGTATCCGGAAGCACAGATACGCAGTATTTT; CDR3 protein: CASADSLVSGSTDTQYF
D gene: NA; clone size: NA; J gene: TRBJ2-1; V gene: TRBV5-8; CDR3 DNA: TGTGCCAGCAGCTTGGGGATCAGGACAGTCAATGAGCAGTTCTTC; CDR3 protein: CASSLGIRTVNEQFF
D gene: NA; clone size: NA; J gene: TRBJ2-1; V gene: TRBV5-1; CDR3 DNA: TGCGCCAGCAGCAGAGGCGGGGCCGAGCAGTTCTTC; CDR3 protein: CASSRGGAEQFF
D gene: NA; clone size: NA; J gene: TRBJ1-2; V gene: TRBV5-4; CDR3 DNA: TGTGCCAGCAGCTTCAGGGGCGGCTATGGCTACACCTTC; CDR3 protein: CASSFRGGYGYTF
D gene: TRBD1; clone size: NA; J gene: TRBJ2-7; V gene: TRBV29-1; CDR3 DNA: TGCAGCGTTGCTTCCCGGGACAGCTCCTACGAGCAGTACTTC; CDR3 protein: CSVASRDSSYEQYF
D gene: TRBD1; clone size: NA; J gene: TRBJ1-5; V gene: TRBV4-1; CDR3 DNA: TGCGCCAGCAGCCCCGACAGGGGATACAATCAGCCCCAGCATTTT; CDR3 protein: CASSPDRGYNQPQHF
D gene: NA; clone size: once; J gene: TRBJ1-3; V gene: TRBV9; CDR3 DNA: TGTGCCCGGTCTAGTTCTGGAAACACCATATATTTT; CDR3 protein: CARSSSGNTIYF
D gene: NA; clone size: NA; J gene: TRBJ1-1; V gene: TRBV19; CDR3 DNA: TGTGCCAGTAGCCTAGGGAACACTGAAGCTTTCTTT; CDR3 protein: CASSLGNTEAFF
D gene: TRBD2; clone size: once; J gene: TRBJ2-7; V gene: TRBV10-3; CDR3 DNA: TGTGCCATCAGGGGACTAGGTTTAAGGAATGAGTCCTACGAGCAGTACTTC; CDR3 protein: CAIRGLGLRNESYEQYF
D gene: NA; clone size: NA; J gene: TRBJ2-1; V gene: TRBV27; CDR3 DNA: TGTGCCAGCAGTTTATTTGATTTGAGGTCTGGTGAGCAGTTCTTC; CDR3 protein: CASSLFDLRSGEQFF
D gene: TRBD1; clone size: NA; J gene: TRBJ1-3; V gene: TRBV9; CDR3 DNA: TGTGCCAGCAGCGCTTGGGACAGGGCTGGAAACACCATATATTTT; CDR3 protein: CASSAWDRAGNTIYF
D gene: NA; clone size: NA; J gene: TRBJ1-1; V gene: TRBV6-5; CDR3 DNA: TGTGCCAGCAGCCCCCTTGGTAACACTGAAGCTTTCTTT; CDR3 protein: CASSPLGNTEAFF
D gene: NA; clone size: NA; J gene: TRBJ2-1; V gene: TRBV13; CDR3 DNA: TGTGCCAGCAGCTTTACAGGTATCCCCTACAATGAGCAGTTCTTC; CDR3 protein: CASSFTGIPYNEQFF
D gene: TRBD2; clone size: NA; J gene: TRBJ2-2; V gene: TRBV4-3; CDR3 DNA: TGCGCCAGCAGCCAAGAACGGCTAGCGGACACCGGGGAGCTGTTTTTT; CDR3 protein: CASSQERLADTGELFF
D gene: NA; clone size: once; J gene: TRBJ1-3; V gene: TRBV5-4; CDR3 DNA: TGTGCCAGCAGCTCAAAGACTGCTGGAAACACCATATATTTT; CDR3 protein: CASSSKTAGNTIYF
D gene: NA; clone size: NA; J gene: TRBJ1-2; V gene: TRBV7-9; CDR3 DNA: TGTGCCAGCAGCTCCCATGAGGACTATGGCTACACCTTC; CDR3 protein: CASSSHEDYGYTF
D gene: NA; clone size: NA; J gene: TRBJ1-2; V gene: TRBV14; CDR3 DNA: TGTGCCAGCAGCCATCAGGGGACCTATGGCTACACCTTC; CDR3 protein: CASSHQGTYGYTF
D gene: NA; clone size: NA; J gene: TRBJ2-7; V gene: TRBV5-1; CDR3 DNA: TGCGCCAGCAGCTTGGGGGGCCCGCGCTCCTACGAGCAGTACTTC; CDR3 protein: CASSLGGPRSYEQYF
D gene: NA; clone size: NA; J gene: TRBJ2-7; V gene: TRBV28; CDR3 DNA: TGTGCCAGCAGTTCCCCGGCGAAGGCAGACGCCTACGAGCAGTACTTC; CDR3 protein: CASSSPAKADAYEQYF
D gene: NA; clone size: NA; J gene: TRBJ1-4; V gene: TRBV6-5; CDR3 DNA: TGTGCCAGCAGTTTGGCGTATCTGGGTGAAAAACTGTTTTTT; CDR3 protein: CASSLAYLGEKLFF
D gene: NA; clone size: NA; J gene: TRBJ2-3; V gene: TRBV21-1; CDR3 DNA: TGTGCCAGCAACCTAAGACGACTGGGGGGGCCCTGGACAGATACGCAGTATTTT; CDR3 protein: CASNLRRLGGPWTDTQYF
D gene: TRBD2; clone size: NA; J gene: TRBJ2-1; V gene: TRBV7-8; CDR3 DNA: TGTGCCAGCAGCCATAACGGGACTAGCGGGAGAGTAGGTTCCTACAATGAGCAGTTCTTC; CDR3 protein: CASSHNGTSGRVGSYNEQFF
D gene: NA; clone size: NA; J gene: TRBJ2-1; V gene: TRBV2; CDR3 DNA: TGTGCCAGCACTAACCGACTCGGTGAGCAGTTCTTC; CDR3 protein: CASTNRLGEQFF
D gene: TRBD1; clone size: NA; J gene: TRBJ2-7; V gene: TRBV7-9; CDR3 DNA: TGTGCCAGCAGCACAGGGGGCTGGGGAGAGCAGTACTTC; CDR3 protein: CASSTGGWGEQYF
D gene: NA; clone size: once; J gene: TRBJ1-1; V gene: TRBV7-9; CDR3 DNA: TGTGCCAGCAGCTTAGATTTATACACTGAAGCTTTCTTT; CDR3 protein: CASSLDLYTEAFF
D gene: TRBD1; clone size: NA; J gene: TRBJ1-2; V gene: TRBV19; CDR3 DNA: TGTGCCAGTAGTCTACCGGGACAGGAGTTCATCTATGGCTACACCTTC; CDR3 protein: CASSLPGQEFIYGYTF
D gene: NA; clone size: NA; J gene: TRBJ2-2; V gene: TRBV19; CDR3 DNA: TGTGCCAGTGACCCGGGGACACCCACCGGGGAGCTGTTTTTT; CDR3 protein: CASDPGTPTGELFF
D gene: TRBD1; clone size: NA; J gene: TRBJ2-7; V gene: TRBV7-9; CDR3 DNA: TGTGCCAGCAGCTTAATAGGACAGGGAAGCTACGAGCAGTACTTC; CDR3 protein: CASSLIGQGSYEQYF
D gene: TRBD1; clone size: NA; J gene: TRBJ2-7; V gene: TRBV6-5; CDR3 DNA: TGTGCCAGCAGTATACAGGGGACCTACGAGCAGTACTTC; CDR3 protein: CASSIQGTYEQYF
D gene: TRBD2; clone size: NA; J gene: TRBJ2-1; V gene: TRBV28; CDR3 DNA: TGTGCCAGCAGTTGGGAGCGGGAGTCCTACAATGAGCAGTTCTTC; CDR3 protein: CASSWERESYNEQFF
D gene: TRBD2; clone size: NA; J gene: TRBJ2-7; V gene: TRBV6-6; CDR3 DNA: TGTGCCAGCAGCCCCACGGCGGGAGGATCCTACGAGCAGTACTTC; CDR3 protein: CASSPTAGGSYEQYF
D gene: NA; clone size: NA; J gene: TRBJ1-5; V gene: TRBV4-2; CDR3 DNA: TGTGCCAGCAGCCAAGATGTGGCGTTGGGGAATCAGCCCCAGCATTTT; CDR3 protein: CASSQDVALGNQPQHF
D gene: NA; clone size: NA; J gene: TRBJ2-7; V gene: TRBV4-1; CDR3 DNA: TGCGCCAGCAGCCCGAGAAGCTCCTACGAGCAGTACTTC; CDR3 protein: CASSPRSSYEQYF
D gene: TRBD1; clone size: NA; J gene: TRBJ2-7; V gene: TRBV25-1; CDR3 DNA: TGTGCCAGCATAGACAGGGTCACCTACGAGCAGTACTTC; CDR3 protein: CASIDRVTYEQYF
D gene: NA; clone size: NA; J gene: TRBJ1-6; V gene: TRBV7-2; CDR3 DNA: TGTGCCAGCAGCTTAGTTACGGGGTATAATTCACCCCTCCACTTT; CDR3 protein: CASSLVTGYNSPLHF
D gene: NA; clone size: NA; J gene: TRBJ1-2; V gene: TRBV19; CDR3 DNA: TGTGCCAGTAGTATGGGGGTCGACTATGGCTACACCTTC; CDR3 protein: CASSMGVDYGYTF
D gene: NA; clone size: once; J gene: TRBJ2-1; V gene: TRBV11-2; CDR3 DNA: TGTGCCAGCAGCTTTTCGCGCGAGCTAGTTTATGAGCAGTTCTTC; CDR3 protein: CASSFSRELVYEQFF
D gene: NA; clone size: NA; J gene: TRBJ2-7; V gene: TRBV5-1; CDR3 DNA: TGCGCCAGCAGCCCCGTCTGGGGACTTGACTCCTACGAGCAGTACTTC; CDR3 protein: CASSPVWGLDSYEQYF
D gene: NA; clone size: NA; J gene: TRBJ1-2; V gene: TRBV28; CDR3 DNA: TGTGCCAGCAGTTTTAGGGGAGCTAACTATGGCTACACCTTC; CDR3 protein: CASSFRGANYGYTF
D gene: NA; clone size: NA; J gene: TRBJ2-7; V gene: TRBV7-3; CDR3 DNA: TGTGCCAGCAGCTTAGAGGGCCTCAACGAGCAGTACTTC; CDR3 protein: CASSLEGLNEQYF
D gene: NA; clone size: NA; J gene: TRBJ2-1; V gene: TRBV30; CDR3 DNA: TGTGCCTGGAGTGTACTTCAATCAGCAGCGACTACCTACAATGAGCAGTTCTTC; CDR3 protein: CAWSVLQSAATTYNEQFF
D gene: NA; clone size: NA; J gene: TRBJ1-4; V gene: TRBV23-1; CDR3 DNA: TGCGCCAGCAGTCAAATCTGCCGGCGGACGGACGCTAATGAAAAACTGTTTTTT; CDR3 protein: CASSQICRRTDANEKLFF
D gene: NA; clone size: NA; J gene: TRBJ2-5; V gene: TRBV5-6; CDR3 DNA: TGTGCCAGCAGCTTGGAAAGCTTCCAAGAGACCCAGTACTTC; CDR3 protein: CASSLESFQETQYF
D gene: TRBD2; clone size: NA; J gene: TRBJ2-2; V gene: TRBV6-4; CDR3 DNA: TGTGCCAGCAGTGACACTAGCGGGAGGTACACCGGGGAGCTGTTTTTT; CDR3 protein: CASSDTSGRYTGELFF
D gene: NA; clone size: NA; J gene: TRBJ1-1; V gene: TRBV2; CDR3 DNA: TGTGCCAGCAGTGGCATTGAAGCTTTCTTT; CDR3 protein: CASSGIEAFF
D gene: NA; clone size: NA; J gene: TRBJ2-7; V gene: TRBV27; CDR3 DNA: TGTGCCAGCAAACAGGGTCCTGGGAGAGACGAGCAGTACTTC; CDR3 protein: CASKQGPGRDEQYF
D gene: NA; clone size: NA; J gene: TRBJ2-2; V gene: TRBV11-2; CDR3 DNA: TGTGCCAGCAGCTTTCCGGGGTTCGCCCTCACCGGGGAGCTGTTTTTT; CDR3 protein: CASSFPGFALTGELFF
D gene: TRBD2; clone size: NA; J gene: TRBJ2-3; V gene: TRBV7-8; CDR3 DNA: TGTGCCAGCCTCCCTTGGGCTAGCGGGACAGATACGCAGTATTTT; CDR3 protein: CASLPWASGTDTQYF